The entry below describes one T cell receptor beta chain. Some clones are missing from TCRdb's copy, which holds only in-frame ones; the method was immunoSEQ multiplex PCR. This sample carries around 100,000 clones, 70% to 90% of them seen once, and the ten largest clones take approximately 4.5%. Trimming took off 5 bases at V and 3 bases at J, with 11 bases between the two ends. This CDR3 has 14 residues. CDR1 SGHRS and CDR2 YFSETQ come from the germline V gene. These data originate in a study of blood T cell repertoires in COVID-19. Whole-study context: There were acute and convalescent COVID-19 samples, and they came from the United States, Italy and Spain. Sources were T cells, B-cell-depleted T cells, or PBMCs; the material itself was cDNA or gDNA.

Source material: peripheral blood. V usage is TRBV5-1 and J usage is TRBJ1-4, with a possible D match to TRBD1 (5 bases). The sequence derives from a woman aged 45-65 years with acute or convalescent COVID-19. The CDR3 protein is CASSLRVANEKLFF. The CDR3 nucleotides are TGCGCCAGCAGTCTCAGGGTAGCTAATGAAAAACTGTTTTTT.